The next 23 T cell receptor beta chains were all read from a single sample in a study of OX40 agonist ivuxolimab in advanced cancers. This table comes from immunoSEQ multiplex PCR, and its TCRdb copy is limited to in-frame clones, with some not included. The repertoire holds approximately 44,000 clones, with 80% as singletons. Material: CD4+ or CD8+ T cells sorted from blood, obtained in a trial of the OX40 agonist ivuxolimab. These receptors were taken from an adult with an advanced solid tumor such as melanoma, head and neck, liver or kidney cancer.

This sequence joins TRBV27 and TRBJ2-1; TRBD1 matches 12 bases. With V trimmed by 7 bases and J by 9 bases, 4 bases remained unmatched. CDR1 and CDR2 from the germline V gene are MNHEY and SMNVEV (reference sequence). This CDR3 spans 13 amino acids. CDR3 nucleotide sequence: TGTGCCAGCACCGGGACAGGGGGCGGTGAGCAGTTCTTC. As protein: CASTGTGGGEQFF.

This clone was observed a handful of times. The chain combines TRBV20-1 with TRBJ1-1; no clear D gene. CDR1 and CDR2 (germline): DFQATT, SNEGSKA (reference sequence). CDR3 length: 11 amino acids. V lost 5 bases to trimming and J lost 8 bases, with 12 bases between them. The CDR3: CSALQRKEAFF. The CDR3 coding sequence is TGCAGTGCTCTTCAGAGAAAAGAAGCTTTCTTT.

The chain has TRBV7-2 and TRBJ2-2, with no clear D. This CDR3 region has 14 residues. The germline V and J ends were trimmed by 2 bases and 1 base, with 5 bases remaining between them. From germline, CDR1 is SGHTA and CDR2 FQGNSA. CDR3 region: CASSLKRNTGELFF. The DNA of the CDR3 is TGTGCCAGCAGCTTAAAACGGAACACCGGGGAGCTGTTTTTT.

The chain has TRBV7-2 and TRBJ1-3; D may be TRBD1 (6 bases). Per the germline V gene, CDR1 is SGHTA and CDR2 is FQGNSA. The ends were cut back, 1 base at V and 7 bases at J, with 11 bases in the middle. There are 14 residues in the CDR3. The CDR3 bases are TGTGCCAGCAGCTTAGACAGGGTGCCCAACACCATATATTTT. This sequence encodes CASSLDRVPNTIYF.

The V call is TRBV19, the J call TRBJ2-2; D possibly corresponds to TRBD1 (6 bases). Germline V gene data show CDR1 as LNHDA and CDR2 as SQIVND (reference sequence). V lost 9 bases to trimming and J lost 0 bases, with 14 bases between them. This CDR3 contains 15 residues. The CDR3 DNA sequence: TGTGCCAGCAAGTTTGGGGGCGCGAACACCGGGGAGCTGTTTTTT. Protein sequence: CASKFGGANTGELFF. Full variable domain (outside the CDR3, taken from reference TRBV19 and TRBJ2-2): DGGITQSPKYLFRKEGQNVTLSCEQNLNHDAMYWYRQDPGQGLRLIYYSQIVNDFQKGDIAEGYSVSREKKESFPLTVTSAQKNPTAFYLCASKFGGANTGELFFGEGSRLTVL.

The chain couples TRBV10-3 to TRBJ2-1; 7 nucleotides match TRBD1. The V gene end was trimmed by 5 bases and the J gene end by 4 bases; junction bases not matched to a gene: 5. CDR3 length equals 14 residues. CDR1 is ENHRY, CDR2 SYGVKD, per germline. The CDR3 nucleotides read TGTGCCATCAGTCCCGGGACAGAGTACAATGAGCAGTTCTTC. Its protein product is CAISPGTEYNEQFF.

The chain joins TRBV7-2 to TRBJ1-1; possible D gene TRBD1, 5 bases. The germline gives CDR1 SGHTA, CDR2 FQGNSA. CDR3 size: 13 residues. V dropped 5 bases and J dropped 5 bases, with 12 bases sitting between them. The CDR3 DNA is TGTGCCAGCAGCCAGGACGGGGGGACTGAAGCTTTCTTT. Protein sequence: CASSQDGGTEAFF.

The sample holds a few counts of this clone. The CDR3 spells CASSLAFSGLGSYEQYF. As DNA, the CDR3 is TGTGCCAGCAGCTTAGCCTTCTCGGGACTGGGAAGCTACGAGCAGTACTTC. J is TRBJ2-7 and V is TRBV7-9, with a possible D match to TRBD2 (6 bases). The CDR3 loop spans 17 amino acids. Germline V gene sequence: CDR1 SEHNR, CDR2 FQNEAQ (reference sequence). V was pared by 0 bases and J by 3 bases, with 18 bases between. Together with reference TRBV7-9 and TRBJ2-7, the CDR3 gives the full variable domain: DTGVSQNPRHKITKRGQNVTFRCDPISEHNRLYWYRQTLGQGPEFLTYFQNEAQLEKSRLLSDRFSAERPKGSFSTLEIQRTEQGDSAMYLCASSLAFSGLGSYEQYFGPGTRLTVT.

This chain uses TRBV10-3 with TRBJ2-7, with D hard to call. The germline V and J ends were trimmed by 4 bases and 2 bases, with 6 bases remaining between them. CDR1 is ENHRY and CDR2 is SYGVKD in the germline V gene. The CDR3 extends over 12 amino acids. The CDR3 spells CAISGQAYEQYF. DNA of the CDR3: TGTGCCATCAGTGGGCAGGCCTACGAGCAGTACTTC.

The chain has TRBV6-1 and TRBJ1-5; 8 bases match TRBD1. CDR3 size: 16 residues. Germline CDR1 reads MNHNS; CDR2 reads SASEGT. Unmatched junction bases numbered 5, after V lost 0 bases and J lost 4 bases. In DNA, the CDR3 is TGTGCCAGCAGTGAAGCAGGGACAGGCCATAATCAGCCCCAGCATTTT. Its translation is CASSEAGTGHNQPQHF.

Written as DNA, the CDR3 is TGTGCCAGCAGCCGGACTAGCGGGGATCCCTACGAGCAGTACTTC. It translates to CASSRTSGDPYEQYF. The chain links TRBV7-2 to TRBJ2-7, with TRBD2 matching over 12 bases. With V trimmed by 5 bases and J by 2 bases, 4 bases remained unmatched. Germline CDR1 reads SGHTA; CDR2 reads FQGNSA. This CDR3 is 15 amino acids long.

This clone occurred a few times. The chain carries TRBV6-5 and TRBJ2-3; 9 bases line up with TRBD2. Trimming took 7 bases from V and 1 from J; bases not matched to a gene: 6. This CDR3 is built from 15 residues. Germline CDR1 is MNHEY and CDR2 is SVGAGI. The CDR3 loop reads CASKARTSGTDTQYF. The DNA of the CDR3 is TGTGCCAGCAAAGCAAGGACTAGCGGCACAGATACGCAGTATTTT.

The chain couples TRBV5-4 to TRBJ1-1; D gene unclear. Germline-derived CDR1 and CDR2 are SGHNT and YYREEE (reference sequence). Trimming cost V 4 bases and J 6 bases, with 16 bases left between them. The CDR3 sequence is 14 residues long. CDR3 DNA: TGTGCCAGCAGCGCCGGACTGGAACTGGCTGAAGCTTTCTTT. It yields the protein CASSAGLELAEAFF.

Details on this clone: This sample includes further DNA sequences coding for the same CDR3. The J gene is TRBJ2-3, the V gene TRBV5-1; 8 nucleotides line up with TRBD2. CDR1 SGHRS and CDR2 YFSETQ come from the germline V gene. The CDR3 sequence is 15 residues long. J gave up 4 bases and V 0 bases, and 4 bases lay outside the gene matches. The CDR3 loop is CASSLASGSADTQYF. The DNA of the CDR3 is TGCGCCAGCAGCTTGGCCAGCGGGAGTGCAGATACGCAGTATTTT. Full variable domain (rest looked up from reference TRBV5-1 and TRBJ2-3): KAGVTQTPRYLIKTRGQQVTLSCSPISGHRSVSWYQQTPGQGLQFLFEYFSETQRNKGNFPGRFSGRQFSNSRSEMNVSTLELGDSALYLCASSLASGSADTQYFGPGTRLTVL.

This clone was seen once. The chain combines TRBV13 with TRBJ2-1, with a weak D call TRBD2 (5 bases). V gave up 4 bases and J gave up 12 bases, with 16 bases separating them. In germline, CDR1 is PRHDT, CDR2 FYEKMQ (reference sequence). The CDR3 totals 13 residues. CDR3 residues: CASSSGGSTGQFF. CDR3 DNA: TGTGCCAGCAGCTCCGGAGGTTCCACGGGGCAGTTCTTC.

The chain uses TRBV25-1 and TRBJ2-5, with 7 bases identical to TRBD1. The ends lost 3 bases at V and 3 bases at J; junction bases unmatched: 10. This CDR3 spans 16 amino acids. CDR1 MGHDK and CDR2 SYGVNS come from the germline V gene. DNA for the CDR3: TGTGCCAGCAGTGACCGACGGACAGGAGACAAAGAGACCCAGTACTTC. Protein: CASSDRRTGDKETQYF. The full variable domain, with the rest looked up from reference TRBV25-1 and TRBJ2-5, is EADIYQTPRYLVIGTGKKITLECSQTMGHDKMYWYQQDPGMELHLIHYSYGVNSTEKGDLSSESTVSRIRTEHFPLTLESARPSHTSQYLCASSDRRTGDKETQYFGPGTRLLVL.

The J gene is TRBJ2-7, the V gene TRBV19; the D gene is possibly TRBD2 (7 bases). There are 15 residues in the CDR3. The V end lost 3 bases, the J end lost 2 bases, and 14 bases lay between the germline ends. Per germline, CDR1 LNHDA and CDR2 SQIVND (reference sequence). Here the CDR3 DNA reads TGTGCCAGTAGTATGCGCTCGGGGGGCCCCTACGAGCAGTACTTC. Amino acid sequence: CASSMRSGGPYEQYF.

A single count supports this clone. The V call is TRBV7-3, the J call TRBJ2-7; D not certain. Trimming removed 4 bases at V and 3 bases at J, with 4 bases between. The CDR3 is 11 amino acids. Germline CDR1 SGHTA, CDR2 FQGTGA. In DNA form, the CDR3 reads TGTGCCAGCAGCTCCCTCTACGAGCAGTACTTC. Translation: CASSSLYEQYF. The full variable domain, in which reference TRBV7-3 and TRBJ2-7 provide the parts outside the CDR3, is GAGVSQTPSNKVTEKGKYVELRCDPISGHTALYWYRQSLGQGPEFLIYFQGTGAADDSGLPNDRFFAVRPEGSVSTLKIQRTERGDSAVYLCASSSLYEQYFGPGTRLTVT.

J is TRBJ1-1 and V is TRBV27; 7 nucleotides match TRBD1. Germline V CDR1 and CDR2: MNHEY, SMNVEV (reference sequence). Trimming removed 6 bases from V and 10 bases from J; junction bases left unmatched: 11. The CDR3 is made up of 13 amino acids. The CDR3 sequence is CASSGDRVSRAFF. In DNA form, the CDR3 reads TGTGCCAGCAGCGGGGACAGAGTGTCTCGAGCTTTCTTT.

The rearrangement uses TRBV19 and TRBJ2-5; D remains ambiguous. The CDR3 is 13 residues long. Trimming removed 2 bases from V and 2 bases from J, with 6 bases in between. CDR1 LNHDA and CDR2 SQIVND come from the germline V gene (reference sequence). CDR3 in amino acids: CASSILVQETQYF. CDR3 bases: TGTGCCAGTAGTATACTAGTACAAGAGACCCAGTACTTC. Complete variable domain (other parts from reference TRBV19 and TRBJ2-5): DGGITQSPKYLFRKEGQNVTLSCEQNLNHDAMYWYRQDPGQGLRLIYYSQIVNDFQKGDIAEGYSVSREKKESFPLTVTSAQKNPTAFYLCASSILVQETQYFGPGTRLLVL.

The V gene is TRBV5-1, the J gene TRBJ2-5; 10 nucleotides match TRBD1. The V gene's germline CDR1 is SGHRS and CDR2 YFSETQ. The CDR3 has 13 residues. V dropped 4 bases and J dropped 11; count of bases not matched to a gene: 8. CDR3 amino acids: CASSGDRGYEQYF. CDR3 DNA: TGCGCCAGCAGCGGGGACAGGGGCTATGAGCAGTACTTC.

CDR3 loop: CASSNTQTHNEQFF. The DNA of the CDR3 is TGTGCCAGTAGTAATACCCAGACCCACAATGAGCAGTTCTTC. The chain uses TRBV19 and TRBJ2-1; D gene uncertain. The V end lost 4 bases, the J end lost 5 bases, and 12 bases lay between the germline ends. This CDR3 comprises 14 residues. Germline values: CDR1 LNHDA, CDR2 SQIVND (reference sequence).

The rearrangement uses TRBV25-1 and TRBJ2-7; D might be TRBD2 (6 bases). This CDR3 comprises 13 residues. The ends were cut back, 10 bases at V and 1 base at J, with 14 bases in the middle. Germline CDR1 is MGHDK and CDR2 is SYGVNS. CDR3 DNA sequence: TGTGCCACCAGCTGGGACTTGTCCTACGAGCAGTACTTC. Amino acid sequence: CATSWDLSYEQYF.